This T cell receptor beta chain appears in the sequencing data of a study of blood T cell repertoires in COVID-19. Study-wide context: Both acute and convalescent COVID-19 samples were obtained from the United States, Italy and Spain.

The junction had 15 bases not matched to a gene; V was cut back by 2 bases and J by 5 bases. CDR3 length: 18 residues. Looked up from germline, CDR1 is SGHVS and CDR2 is FQNEAQ. Original processing notes: For nucleated cells, counts were estimated from reference gene primer amplification. Generated by immunoSEQ multiplex PCR, the TCRdb table keeps only in-frame clones and is missing some. That table supplies the V and J calls and clone size; D and trimming were determined from the DNA. The sample carries under 100,000 clones, approximately 84% recorded once. This receptor was identified in a man older than 75 with active or convalescent COVID-19. This chain links TRBV7-8 with TRBJ2-3, with 8 bases that match TRBD2. The sequenced sample was peripheral blood. The CDR3 spells CASSLPHGGDWALDTQYF. As DNA, the CDR3 is TGTGCCAGCAGCTTACCCCACGGGGGGGATTGGGCCCTAGATACGCAGTATTTT.